Below are 21 T cell receptor beta chains sequenced from a single sample in a study of cytomegalovirus exposure and HLA in healthy donors. It was with 60 Vbeta and 13 Jbeta primers that the PCR ran. Repertoires were generated with immunoSEQ multiplex PCR, while TCRdb's copy carries only in-frame clones and drops some. Of 90,000 to 95,000 clones in the sample, roughly 80% were seen once. Specimen: PBMCs. The receptors derive from a girl aged 2-10 years in good health and CMV-seropositive.

The chain employs TRBV6-5 and TRBJ2-7; TRBD2 aligns across 7 bases. The CDR3 is made up of 16 amino acids. Looked up from germline, CDR1 is MNHEY and CDR2 is SVGAGI. V dropped 0 bases and J dropped 4; count of bases not matched to a gene: 9. The CDR3 DNA sequence: TGTGCCAGCAGTTACTCGGAGCGGGACGGTTTATACGAGCAGTACTTC. Protein sequence: CASSYSERDGLYEQYF.

The chain combines TRBV6-4 with TRBJ2-1; 10 positions agree with TRBD2. CDR1 is MRHNA, CDR2 SNTAGT, per germline. V was clipped by 5 bases and J by 8 bases; unmatched bases: 9. The CDR3 contains 15 residues. CDR3: CASSRTSGTRDEQFF. The CDR3 DNA is TGTGCCAGCAGTCGAACTAGCGGGACCCGCGATGAGCAGTTCTTC.

V is TRBV15 and J is TRBJ2-3, with 14 positions matching TRBD2. Germline V gene lookup returns CDR1 LNHNV and CDR2 YYDKDF (reference sequence). The CDR3 length is 18 residues. The trim removed 9 bases at V and 1 base at J, leaving 12 bases unmatched. The chain's CDR3 is CATGKPGLAGAGTDTQYF. The DNA of the CDR3 is TGTGCCACTGGCAAACCGGGACTAGCGGGAGCGGGCACAGATACGCAGTATTTT. The variable domain in full, with the rest retrieved from reference TRBV15 and TRBJ2-3, is DAMVIQNPRYQVTQFGKPVTLSCSQTLNHNVMYWYQQKSSQAPKLLFHYYDKDFNNEADTPDNFQSRRPNTSFCFLDIRSPGLGDTAMYLCATGKPGLAGAGTDTQYFGPGTRLTVL.

This clone turned up a few times. V gene TRBV28 combines with J gene TRBJ2-7; D is perhaps TRBD2 (6 bases). This CDR3 is built from 15 residues. CDR1 and CDR2 from the germline V gene are MDHEN and SYDVKM. Deletions cut 5 bases from V and 1 base from J, with 15 bases between. The CDR3 here is CASSPASVSSYEQYF. The DNA for the CDR3 is TGTGCCAGCAGTCCGGCTAGCGTATCGTCCTACGAGCAGTACTTC.

The chain carries TRBV15 and TRBJ2-7, with TRBD1 matching 7 bases. Germline V gene data show CDR1 as LNHNV and CDR2 as YYDKDF (reference sequence). The CDR3 runs to 13 residues. The J segment lost 4 bases and the V segment lost 5 bases, leaving 5 bases of the junction unmatched. CDR3 sequence reads: CATSPRQGYEQYF. The CDR3 nucleotides are TGTGCCACCAGCCCCCGACAGGGATACGAGCAGTACTTC.

This chain links TRBV7-2 with TRBJ2-5; TRBD1 might be the D (6 bases). The ends were cut back, 5 bases at V and 7 bases at J, with 8 bases in the middle. CDR3 length: 11 residues. Germline CDR1 and CDR2: SGHTA and FQGNSA. The chain's CDR3 is CASSARGTQYF. The CDR3 DNA sequence: TGTGCCAGCAGCGCCAGGGGGACCCAGTACTTC. Looking up the rest from reference TRBV7-2 and TRBJ2-5 gives the full variable domain: GAGVSQSPSNKVTEKGKDVELRCDPISGHTALYWYRQSLGQGLEFLIYFQGNSAPDKSGLPSDRFSAERTGGSVSTLTIQRTQQEDSAVYLCASSARGTQYFGPGTRLLVL.

The genes are TRBV4-1 and TRBJ2-7, with 8 bases identical to TRBD1. The trim removed 1 base at V and 2 bases at J, leaving 4 bases unmatched. Germline values: CDR1 MGHRA, CDR2 YSYEKL. The CDR3 length is 15 residues. The CDR3 loop is CASSQGQGIAYEQYF. Here the CDR3 DNA reads TGCGCCAGCAGCCAAGGACAGGGGATAGCCTACGAGCAGTACTTC.

The chain has TRBV30 and TRBJ1-4, with 8 bases that match TRBD1. V lost 4 bases and J lost 7; bases outside the gene matches: 5. This CDR3 region has 13 residues. Germline CDR1 GTSNPN, CDR2 SVGIG (reference sequence). The CDR3 nucleotides are TGTGCCTGGAAACAGGGGGTTGGTGAAAAACTGTTTTTT. Encoded protein: CAWKQGVGEKLFF.

The gene calls are TRBV10-3 and TRBJ2-1, with 9 bases aligning to TRBD2. The V and J ends lost 0 bases and 9 bases, in that order; junction bases with no gene match: 6. Germline V gene lookup returns CDR1 ENHRY and CDR2 SYGVKD. This CDR3 is built from 15 residues. The CDR3 sequence: CAISESAAGGGEQFF. In DNA, the CDR3 is TGTGCCATCAGTGAGTCGGCAGCGGGAGGAGGTGAGCAGTTCTTC.

This clone was counted between two and nine times. As DNA, the CDR3 is TGTGCCACCAGAAAAACTAGCATCTACTCCTACAATGAGCAGTTCTTC. It translates to CATRKTSIYSYNEQFF. This rearrangement joins TRBV15 to TRBJ2-1, with D perhaps matching TRBD2 (6 bases). In germline, CDR1 is LNHNV, CDR2 YYDKDF (reference sequence). V lost 6 bases and J lost 0, with 15 bases in between. The CDR3 is 16 residues long.

This clone was detected only a few times. This chain connects TRBV13 to TRBJ2-7; TRBD2 matches 8 bases. The CDR3 runs to 15 residues. Trimming at V came to 5 bases and at J to 2 bases, leaving 8 bases not matched to a gene. Germline V gives CDR1 PRHDT, CDR2 FYEKMQ (reference sequence). The CDR3 DNA is TGTGCCAGCAGCCGTAATAGCGGGATCCCCTACGAGCAGTACTTC. This sequence encodes CASSRNSGIPYEQYF.

The chain has TRBV28 and TRBJ1-5, with D possibly TRBD1 on 5 matching bases. The V and J ends lost 5 bases and 2 bases respectively, with 13 bases between them. The CDR3 loop spans 15 amino acids. Germline CDR1 is MDHEN and CDR2 is SYDVKM. As DNA, the CDR3 is TGTGCCAGCAGTGGTGGAGGGGCCGGCAATCAGCCCCAGCATTTT. Amino acids: CASSGGGAGNQPQHF.

The chain's CDR3 is CASSSLAGGSDTQYF. The CDR3 DNA reads as TGTGCCAGCAGTTCTCTAGCGGGAGGGTCAGATACGCAGTATTTT. The chain uses TRBV6-5 and TRBJ2-3; 12 bases are a match to TRBD2. The CDR3 runs to 15 residues. The germline V gene encodes CDR1 MNHEY and CDR2 SVGAGI. Trimming removed 4 bases from V and 4 bases from J; junction bases left unmatched: 3.

The rearrangement uses TRBV6-5 and TRBJ1-5, with a weak D call TRBD1 (6 bases). The CDR3 spans 13 residues. Germline V CDR1 and CDR2: MNHEY, SVGAGI. Trimming left V 6 bases short and J 4 bases short, with 10 bases between. The CDR3 nucleotides read TGTGCCAGCAGACTAGGGGGAAATCAGCCCCAGCATTTT. This sequence encodes CASRLGGNQPQHF.

The chain has TRBV9 and TRBJ2-1; 13 nucleotides line up with TRBD2. Trimming at V came to 7 bases and at J to 0 bases, leaving 4 bases not matched to a gene. Germline V gene lookup returns CDR1 SGDLS and CDR2 YYNGEE. This CDR3 has 16 residues. The CDR3 reads CASGRTSGSSYNEQFF. The CDR3 DNA sequence: TGTGCCAGCGGCAGGACTAGCGGGAGCTCCTACAATGAGCAGTTCTTC.

V usage is TRBV7-2 and J usage is TRBJ1-1; D possibly corresponds to TRBD1 (6 bases). Trimming left V 3 bases short and J 4 bases short, with 9 bases between. Per the germline V gene, CDR1 is SGHTA and CDR2 is FQGNSA. This CDR3 is 13 amino acids long. In DNA, the CDR3 is TGTGCCAGCAGCTTGGACAGACCCACTGAAGCTTTCTTT. This translates into CASSLDRPTEAFF. Together with reference TRBV7-2 and TRBJ1-1, the CDR3 gives the full variable domain: GAGVSQSPSNKVTEKGKDVELRCDPISGHTALYWYRQSLGQGLEFLIYFQGNSAPDKSGLPSDRFSAERTGGSVSTLTIQRTQQEDSAVYLCASSLDRPTEAFFGQGTRLTVV.

The chain recombines TRBV28 with TRBJ2-7; possible D gene TRBD1, 6 bases. The germline CDR1 and CDR2 sequences are MDHEN and SYDVKM. V gave up 8 bases and J gave up 6 bases, with 17 bases separating them. The CDR3 consists of 13 residues. CDR3 region: CASARGWGLEQYF. The CDR3 DNA reads as TGTGCCAGCGCCAGAGGATGGGGGCTCGAGCAGTACTTC.

The rearrangement uses TRBV2 and TRBJ2-7, with 8 bases lining up with TRBD1. The junction had 7 bases not matched to a gene; V was cut back by 4 bases and J by 5 bases. The CDR3 runs 14 residues. From germline, CDR1 is SNHLY and CDR2 FYNNEI. This CDR3 is CASSADRGPDEQYF. The CDR3 coding sequence is TGTGCCAGCAGTGCCGACAGGGGTCCCGACGAGCAGTACTTC.

The chain couples TRBV27 to TRBJ2-7, with D possibly matching TRBD1 (8 bases). The CDR3 contains 15 residues. Germline lookup yields CDR1 MNHEY and CDR2 SMNVEV (reference sequence). V was shortened by 4 bases and J by 12 bases, with 25 bases between the two germline ends. The CDR3 nucleotides read TGTGCCAGCAGTTCCATAGGACAGGGCATAAGGACTAGGTACTTC. Translating it yields CASSSIGQGIRTRYF.

J is TRBJ1-1 and V is TRBV6-5; D not certain. The CDR3 has 14 residues. Germline assignment: CDR1 MNHEY and CDR2 SVGAGI. V lost 2 bases, J lost 0 bases, and 7 bases lay in between. The CDR3 here is CASSYHSVNTEAFF. The CDR3 DNA reads as TGTGCCAGCAGTTACCACAGTGTGAACACTGAAGCTTTCTTT.

This chain joins TRBV28 and TRBJ2-1, with a tentative D call TRBD2 (6 bases). The CDR3 sequence is 17 residues long. Trimming removed 2 bases at V and 6 bases at J, with 20 bases between. The germline CDR1 and CDR2 sequences are MDHEN and SYDVKM. The CDR3 bases are TGTGCCAGCAGTTTAATACCCGCGGGAATAAGACCCAATGAGCAGTTCTTC. Its translation: CASSLIPAGIRPNEQFF. The whole variable domain, remainder taken from reference TRBV28 and TRBJ2-1, is DVKVTQSSRYLVKRTGEKVFLECVQDMDHENMFWYRQDPGLGLRLIYFSYDVKMKEKGDIPEGYSVSREKKERFSLILESASTNQTSMYLCASSLIPAGIRPNEQFFGPGTRLTVL.